One and the same sample provided the 20 T cell receptor beta chains below, sequenced in a study of OX40 agonist ivuxolimab in advanced cancers. Profiled with immunoSEQ multiplex PCR; TCRdb holds only in-frame clones, not every one. The sample carries about 73,000 clones, about 87% recorded once. Sequenced here: CD4+ or CD8+ T cells sorted from blood, sampled in a trial of the OX40 agonist ivuxolimab. Receptors originate from an adult with an advanced solid tumor such as melanoma, head and neck, liver or kidney cancer.

This chain uses TRBV5-1 with TRBJ2-7; D ambiguous. The CDR3 consists of 13 residues. CDR1 is SGHRS, CDR2 YFSETQ, per germline. V lost 0 bases to trimming and J lost 9 bases, with 13 bases between them. CDR3 sequence (DNA): TGCGCCAGCAGCTTGGATTTCGGCAGGACGCAGTACTTC. Translated, it gives CASSLDFGRTQYF. The complete variable domain, with remaining parts taken from reference TRBV5-1 and TRBJ2-7, reads KAGVTQTPRYLIKTRGQQVTLSCSPISGHRSVSWYQQTPGQGLQFLFEYFSETQRNKGNFPGRFSGRQFSNSRSEMNVSTLELGDSALYLCASSLDFGRTQYFGPGTRLTVT.

The genes are TRBV18 and TRBJ1-1, with D tentatively TRBD1 (5 bases). Germline lookup yields CDR1 KGHSH and CDR2 LQKENI. V was trimmed by 3 bases and J by 0 bases, leaving 11 bases between them. There are 15 residues in the CDR3. The CDR3, as DNA: TGTGCCAGCTCACCTGGGGGGGAGATGAACACTGAAGCTTTCTTT. This sequence encodes CASSPGGEMNTEAFF.

This chain joins TRBV7-2 and TRBJ1-2, with 9 nucleotides matching TRBD1. The germline V gene encodes CDR1 SGHTA and CDR2 FQGNSA. Trimming removed 5 bases from V and 6 bases from J; junction bases left unmatched: 10. The CDR3 contains 15 residues. The CDR3 bases are TGTGCCAGCAGCCGACGATCGGGACAGGGTAATGGCTACACCTTC. Its translation is CASSRRSGQGNGYTF. Variable domain in full (rest from reference TRBV7-2 and TRBJ1-2): GAGVSQSPSNKVTEKGKDVELRCDPISGHTALYWYRQSLGQGLEFLIYFQGNSAPDKSGLPSDRFSAERTGGSVSTLTIQRTQQEDSAVYLCASSRRSGQGNGYTFGSGTRLTVV.

The chain recombines TRBV6-5 with TRBJ2-7; 12 bases align to TRBD2. The germline V gene has CDR1 MNHEY and CDR2 SVGAGI. This CDR3 has 16 residues. V lost 4 bases to trimming and J lost 4 bases; unmatched junction nucleotides: 8. The DNA for the CDR3 is TGTGCCAGCAGTTCGTCTAGCGGGAGGGCCGGGTACGAGCAGTACTTC. This translates into CASSSSSGRAGYEQYF.

This clone was counted a few times. The gene calls are TRBV5-1 and TRBJ1-1; perhaps TRBD1 as D (6 bases). The V end lost 4 bases, the J end lost 0 bases, and 13 bases lay between the germline ends. CDR3 length: 15 amino acids. Germline V gene data show CDR1 as SGHRS and CDR2 as YFSETQ. The CDR3 DNA is TGCGCCAGCAGCCCCGGGGGGCTTGTGAACACTGAAGCTTTCTTT. Encoded protein: CASSPGGLVNTEAFF.

The chain employs TRBV11-3 and TRBJ2-3; 7 bases are shared with TRBD2. From germline, CDR1 is SGHNT and CDR2 YENEEA. The ends lost 3 bases at V and 6 bases at J; junction bases unmatched: 9. This CDR3 region has 15 residues. The CDR3 nucleotides are TGTGCCAGCAGCTTTGGAGCGGGAAGTGGGGATACGCAGTATTTT. Its protein is CASSFGAGSGDTQYF.

With regard to this clone: The sample contains more than one DNA sequence encoding this CDR3. This chain connects TRBV12-5 to TRBJ2-2; 13 bases match TRBD2. V shed 1 base and J 5 bases; nucleotides not matched to a gene: 4. CDR3 size: 17 residues. CDR1 LGHNT and CDR2 FRNRAP come from the germline V gene. In DNA form, the CDR3 reads TGTGCTAGTGGTTTGGCAACTAGCGGGAGGGCTACCGGGGAGCTGTTTTTT. Protein sequence: CASGLATSGRATGELFF. Drawing the rest from reference TRBV12-5 and TRBJ2-2, the complete variable domain is DARVTQTPRHKVTEMGQEVTMRCQPILGHNTVFWYRQTMMQGLELLAYFRNRAPLDDSGMPKDRFSAEMPDATLATLKIQPSEPRDSAVYFCASGLATSGRATGELFFGEGSRLTVL.

This clone appeared a few times. The chain uses TRBV19 and TRBJ1-2; TRBD1 matches at 8 bases. The CDR3 runs to 15 residues. V shed 5 bases and J 4 bases; nucleotides not matched to a gene: 9. Germline CDR1 reads LNHDA; CDR2 reads SQIVND (reference sequence). The DNA of the CDR3 is TGTGCCAGTAGTCCCGGAACAGGGGGTGTCTATGGCTACACCTTC. It codes for CASSPGTGGVYGYTF.

This clone came up a few times. The V gene is TRBV5-1, the J gene TRBJ2-7, with 8 bases identical to TRBD2. The CDR3 is 15 amino acids. V gave up 1 base and J gave up 3 bases; unmatched junction bases: 6. Germline V gives CDR1 SGHRS, CDR2 YFSETQ. CDR3 coding DNA: TGCGCCAGCAGCTTGACTAGCGGAGCCTACTACGAGCAGTACTTC. Its translation: CASSLTSGAYYEQYF.

V gene TRBV6-6 combines with J gene TRBJ1-1; 8 nucleotides line up with TRBD1. The CDR3 sequence is 15 residues long. CDR1 is MNHNY, CDR2 SVGAGI, per germline (reference sequence). The V and J ends lost 5 bases and 0 bases, in that order; junction bases with no gene match: 5. The CDR3 reads CASSGQGGMNTEAFF. CDR3 nucleotides: TGTGCCAGCAGTGGACAGGGCGGAATGAACACTGAAGCTTTCTTT.

The V call is TRBV2, the J call TRBJ1-2, with unresolved D. Germline values: CDR1 SNHLY, CDR2 FYNNEI. Trimming left V 2 bases short and J 5 bases short, with 15 bases between. The CDR3 totals 15 residues. In DNA, the CDR3 is TGTGCCAGCAGTGAAAGGGTGCCCATCCTTTATGGCTACACCTTC. Translated: CASSERVPILYGYTF. The entire variable domain, with the rest obtained from reference TRBV2 and TRBJ1-2, is as follows: EPEVTQTPSHQVTQMGQEVILRCVPISNHLYFYWYRQILGQKVEFLVSFYNNEISEKSEIFDDQFSVERPDGSNFTLKIRSTKLEDSAMYFCASSERVPILYGYTFGSGTRLTVV.

The chain uses TRBV2 and TRBJ2-7, with 12 bases that match TRBD1. Per germline, CDR1 SNHLY and CDR2 FYNNEI. V shed 7 bases, J shed 8 bases, and the junction held 6 bases outside the gene matches. The CDR3 length is 13 residues. CDR3: CASIPGQGAQQYF. The CDR3 coding sequence is TGTGCCAGCATTCCGGGACAGGGGGCGCAGCAGTACTTC.

This clone was detected once. The chain combines TRBV4-2 with TRBJ2-2, with D perhaps TRBD1 (6 bases). The ends were cut back, 3 bases at V and 8 bases at J, with 10 bases in the middle. Germline CDR1 LGHNA, CDR2 YNFKEQ. The CDR3 runs 13 residues. The CDR3 spells CASSHRTGGELFF. CDR3 bases: TGTGCCAGCAGCCATCGAACAGGGGGGGAGCTGTTTTTT.

The rearrangement links TRBV5-1 to TRBJ2-1; 7 bases are a match to TRBD1. This CDR3 region has 15 residues. V lost 6 bases, J lost 1 base, and 7 bases stayed unmatched. Germline values: CDR1 SGHRS, CDR2 YFSETQ. The CDR3 coding sequence is TGCGCCAGCAACATGGGGGACAGATCCTACAATGAGCAGTTCTTC. As protein: CASNMGDRSYNEQFF.

The rearrangement joins TRBV5-1 to TRBJ1-2; D remains unclear. Germline CDR1 is SGHRS and CDR2 is YFSETQ. This CDR3 has 14 amino acids. The V gene lost 0 bases and the J gene lost 4 bases, with 10 bases spanning the gap. The CDR3 is CASSLEPGTYGYTF. The CDR3 DNA reads as TGCGCCAGCAGCTTGGAACCGGGTACCTATGGCTACACCTTC.

In this sample, this clone turned up a few times. The chain has TRBV19 and TRBJ2-2; no reliable D call. The germline V gene has CDR1 LNHDA and CDR2 SQIVND (reference sequence). V lost 6 bases and J 1 base, leaving 9 bases between the germline ends. The CDR3 is made up of 14 amino acids. For the CDR3, the DNA is TGTGCCAGTAGATCGGACCTGAACACCGGGGAGCTGTTTTTT. It is translated as CASRSDLNTGELFF.

V and J are TRBV19 and TRBJ2-7; 7 positions agree with TRBD1. Germline V CDR1 and CDR2: LNHDA, SQIVND (reference sequence). The V gene end was trimmed by 7 bases and the J gene end by 1 base; junction bases not matched to a gene: 7. The CDR3 length is 14 residues. CDR3 DNA: TGTGCCAGTACCCAGGGGGACAGTTCCTACGAGCAGTACTTC. Its translation is CASTQGDSSYEQYF.

V and J are TRBV7-8 and TRBJ2-5, with D hard to call. V lost 1 base to trimming and J lost 13 bases, with 10 bases between them. The CDR3 loop spans 11 amino acids. Per germline, CDR1 SGHVS and CDR2 FQNEAQ. CDR3 in amino acids: CASSLDRLWYF. The CDR3 DNA is TGTGCCAGCAGCTTAGACCGCCTGTGGTACTTC.

The chain combines TRBV5-5 with TRBJ2-1; 11 nucleotides match TRBD2. The CDR3 consists of 15 residues. With 0 bases clipped from V and 8 bases from J, the junction kept 4 bases outside the gene matches. Germline V gene data show CDR1 as SGHKS and CDR2 as YYEKEE (reference sequence). This CDR3 is CASSLELAGGDEQFF. CDR3 in DNA: TGTGCCAGCAGCTTGGAGCTAGCGGGAGGTGATGAGCAGTTCTTC.

The CDR3 DNA sequence: TGTGCCAGCAGTTTATGGGGGGGAGAGCAGACGCAGTATTTT. Translating it yields CASSLWGGEQTQYF. The chain employs TRBV28 and TRBJ2-3, with D perhaps TRBD2 (6 bases). The germline V gene encodes CDR1 MDHEN and CDR2 SYDVKM. This CDR3 has 14 amino acids. V lost 0 bases and J 9 bases, leaving 13 bases between the germline ends.